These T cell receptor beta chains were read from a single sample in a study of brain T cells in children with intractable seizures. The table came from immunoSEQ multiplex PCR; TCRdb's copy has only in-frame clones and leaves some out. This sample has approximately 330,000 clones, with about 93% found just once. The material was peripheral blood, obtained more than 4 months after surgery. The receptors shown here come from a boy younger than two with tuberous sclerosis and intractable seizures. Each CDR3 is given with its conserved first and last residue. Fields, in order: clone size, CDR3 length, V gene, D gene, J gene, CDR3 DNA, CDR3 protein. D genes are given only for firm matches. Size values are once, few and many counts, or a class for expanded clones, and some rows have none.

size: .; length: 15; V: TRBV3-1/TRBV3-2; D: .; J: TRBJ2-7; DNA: TGTGCCAGCAGCCAAGCAGCGGAGAGCTCCTACGAGCAGTACTTC; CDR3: CASSQAAESSYEQYF
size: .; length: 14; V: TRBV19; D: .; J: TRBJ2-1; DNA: TGTGCCAGTAGTATTGAGGTCGCGACACATGAGCAGTTCTTC; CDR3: CASSIEVATHEQFF
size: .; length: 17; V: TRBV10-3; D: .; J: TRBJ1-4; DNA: TGTGCCACCGCTTCGACAGGCTATTCAGCAACTAATGAAAAACTGTTTTTT; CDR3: CATASTGYSATNEKLFF
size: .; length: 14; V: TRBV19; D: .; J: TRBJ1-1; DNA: TGTGCCAGTAGTATGTCAGTAGCGAACACTGAAGCTTTCTTT; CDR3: CASSMSVANTEAFF
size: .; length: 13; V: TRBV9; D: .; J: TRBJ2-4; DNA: TGTGCCAGCAGCGTAGGTATCGTGGACATTCAGTACTTC; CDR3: CASSVGIVDIQYF
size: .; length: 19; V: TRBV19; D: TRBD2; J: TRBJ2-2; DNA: TGTGCCAGTAGTACTGCTTTTTCGGCGGGGGGGCCCGGAACCGGGGAGCTGTTTTTT; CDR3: CASSTAFSAGGPGTGELFF
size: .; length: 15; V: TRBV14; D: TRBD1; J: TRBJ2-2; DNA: TGTGCCAGCAGCGTTCAGCCAGGGGGCTCCGGGGAGCTGTTTTTT; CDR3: CASSVQPGGSGELFF
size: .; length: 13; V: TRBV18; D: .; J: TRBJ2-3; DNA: TGTGCCAGCTCACCAGGGGGCACAGATACGCAGTATTTT; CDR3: CASSPGGTDTQYF
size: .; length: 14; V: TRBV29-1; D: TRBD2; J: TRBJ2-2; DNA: TGCAGCGCCTCAACTAGCGGGAGGACCGGGGAGCTGTTTTTT; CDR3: CSASTSGRTGELFF
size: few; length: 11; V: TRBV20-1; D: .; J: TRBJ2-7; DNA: TGCAGTGCTACCATGAATCTCGAGCAGTACTTC; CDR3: CSATMNLEQYF
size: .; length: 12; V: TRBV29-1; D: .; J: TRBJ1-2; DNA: TGCAGCGGAATGGACGGGCCCTATGGCTACACCTTC; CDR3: CSGMDGPYGYTF
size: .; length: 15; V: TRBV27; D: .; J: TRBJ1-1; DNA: TGTGCCAGCAGTTTACAGCGGGGCCAGAACACTGAAGCTTTCTTT; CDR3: CASSLQRGQNTEAFF
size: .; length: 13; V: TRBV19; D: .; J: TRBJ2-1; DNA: TGTGCCAGTAGTATATTACGAGTCAATGAGCAGTTCTTC; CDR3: CASSILRVNEQFF
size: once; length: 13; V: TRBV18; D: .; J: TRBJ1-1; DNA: TGTGCCAGCTCACGATCGGGGGGTACTGAAGCTTTCTTT; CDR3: CASSRSGGTEAFF
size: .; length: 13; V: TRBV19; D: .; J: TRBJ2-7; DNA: TGTGCCAGTAGTATTACAGGGTCCTACGAGCAGTACTTC; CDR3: CASSITGSYEQYF
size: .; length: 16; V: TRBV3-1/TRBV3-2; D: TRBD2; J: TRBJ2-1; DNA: TGTGCTACTGGGGAGACTAGCGGAACTCTTTACAATGAGCAGTTCTTC; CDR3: CATGETSGTLYNEQFF
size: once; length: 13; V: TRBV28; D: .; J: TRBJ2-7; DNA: TGTGCCAGCAGTTTATGGACAGCCTACGAGCAGTACTTC; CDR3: CASSLWTAYEQYF
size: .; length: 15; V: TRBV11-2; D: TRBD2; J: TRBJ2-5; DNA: TGTGCCAGCAGCTCGCGACTAGCGGGGGGTGAGACCCAGTACTTC; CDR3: CASSSRLAGGETQYF
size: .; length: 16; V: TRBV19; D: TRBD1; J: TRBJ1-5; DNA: TGTGCCAGTAGTGCGGAGGGACAGGAACCCCGTCAGCCCCAGCATTTT; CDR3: CASSAEGQEPRQPQHF
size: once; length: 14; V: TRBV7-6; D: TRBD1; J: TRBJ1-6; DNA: TGTGCCAGCAGCTTACGCCAGGGGGAGTCACCCCTCCACTTT; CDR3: CASSLRQGESPLHF
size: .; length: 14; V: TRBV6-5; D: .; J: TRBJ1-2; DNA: TGTGCCAGCAGTTACGACGCGAATAACTATGGCTACACCTTC; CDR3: CASSYDANNYGYTF
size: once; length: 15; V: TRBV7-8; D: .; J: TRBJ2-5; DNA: TGTGCCAGCAGCTTTGGCGGGACCAAAAAAGAGACCCAGTACTTC; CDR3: CASSFGGTKKETQYF
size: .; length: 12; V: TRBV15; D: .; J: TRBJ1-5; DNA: TGTGCCACCAGCACGGGCAATCAGCCCCAGCATTTT; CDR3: CATSTGNQPQHF